The 29 T cell receptor beta chains listed next were all sequenced from one sample in a study of resident and recirculating memory T cells in vitiligo. The method was immunoSEQ multiplex PCR; TCRdb's version includes in-frame clones alone and lacks a portion of them. The sample yields tens of thousands of clones, around 90% seen once. The sample taken for sequencing was blood. The receptors shown here come from a male donor with vitiligo.

This chain connects TRBV5-4 to TRBJ2-1; D call uncertain. V shed 0 bases and J shed 8 bases, with 6 bases lying between them. The CDR3 loop spans 12 amino acids. Germline V lookup: CDR1 SGHNT, CDR2 YYREEE (reference sequence). CDR3 nucleotides: TGTGCCAGCAGCTTGGTTGGAGATGAGCAGTTCTTC. As protein: CASSLVGDEQFF.

The chain couples TRBV18 to TRBJ2-3; D possibly corresponds to TRBD1 (5 bases). The CDR3 contains 14 residues. The germline V and J ends were trimmed by 4 bases and 2 bases, with 10 bases remaining between them. CDR1 is KGHSH, CDR2 LQKENI, per germline. This CDR3 reads CASSRRQTTDTQYF. DNA for the CDR3: TGTGCCAGCTCACGGAGACAGACCACAGATACGCAGTATTTT.

J is TRBJ1-4 and V is TRBV6-5; 8 nucleotides agree with TRBD1. With 0 bases clipped from V and 3 bases from J, the junction kept 3 bases outside the gene matches. Germline V CDR1 and CDR2: MNHEY, SVGAGI. The length of the CDR3 is 16 residues. The CDR3 DNA is TGTGCCAGCAGTTACTCCACAGGGGGGTCTAATGAAAAACTGTTTTTT. The encoded protein is CASSYSTGGSNEKLFF.

Here the CDR3 reads CAWGRPQGYGNTIYF. In DNA, the CDR3 is TGTGCCTGGGGACGACCACAGGGTTATGGAAACACCATATATTTT. V gene TRBV30 combines with J gene TRBJ1-3, with D possibly TRBD1 on 6 matching bases. Trimming pared 5 bases from V and 3 bases from J, leaving 17 bases between. The CDR3 is 15 residues long. CDR1 GTSNPN and CDR2 SVGIG come from the germline V gene (reference sequence).

The DNA for the CDR3 is TGTGCCAGCAACAGGGAAACCTTCCAAGAGACCCAGTACTTC. It encodes CASNRETFQETQYF. This chain uses TRBV7-9 with TRBJ2-5; possible D gene TRBD1, 6 bases. Germline CDR1 reads SEHNR; CDR2 reads FQNEAQ (reference sequence). This CDR3 contains 14 residues. V was clipped by 7 bases and J by 1 base, with 13 bases between them.

The chain recombines TRBV11-2 with TRBJ2-7, with a weak D call TRBD2 (7 bases). Per the germline V gene, CDR1 is SGHAT and CDR2 is FQNNGV. This CDR3 comprises 14 residues. Trimming cost V 5 bases and J 3 bases, with 14 bases left between them. CDR3 DNA sequence: TGTGCCAGCAGCCTTGAGGGGGGGAGCTACGAGCAGTACTTC. It yields the protein CASSLEGGSYEQYF.

This sequence joins TRBV19 and TRBJ2-3, with TRBD2 identical over 8 bases. V was clipped by 1 base and J by 0 bases; unmatched bases: 3. Germline values: CDR1 LNHDA, CDR2 SQIVND (reference sequence). CDR3 length: 16 residues. In nucleotides, the CDR3 is TGTGCCAGTAGTATAGGGACTAGCAGGAGCACAGATACGCAGTATTTT. Translating gives CASSIGTSRSTDTQYF.

This clone occurred once. The rearrangement joins TRBV18 to TRBJ2-1; the D gene is possibly TRBD2 (7 bases). There are 15 residues in the CDR3. Germline CDR1 reads KGHSH; CDR2 reads LQKENI. V lost 0 bases and J 6 bases, leaving 12 bases between the germline ends. The CDR3 region is CASSPPGGGANEQFF. In DNA form, the CDR3 reads TGTGCCAGCTCACCACCGGGAGGGGGGGCCAATGAGCAGTTCTTC.

The genes are TRBV4-2 and TRBJ2-1, with a possible D match to TRBD1 (6 bases). Trimming removed 3 bases at V and 3 bases at J, with 9 bases between. Germline V gene data show CDR1 as LGHNA and CDR2 as YNFKEQ. This CDR3 has 14 amino acids. CDR3 nucleotides: TGTGCCAGCAGCCATGACAGGATCTACAATGAGCAGTTCTTC. It translates to CASSHDRIYNEQFF.

J is TRBJ2-1 and V is TRBV5-6, with TRBD1 identical over 8 bases. The CDR3 has 15 residues. Germline CDR1 SGHDT, CDR2 YYEEEE. The J segment lost 5 bases and the V segment lost 2 bases, leaving 6 bases of the junction unmatched. The chain's CDR3 is CASSFGQGLDNEQFF. The CDR3 DNA reads as TGTGCCAGCAGCTTCGGACAGGGCCTGGACAATGAGCAGTTCTTC. Filled out from reference TRBV5-6 and TRBJ2-1, the complete variable domain reads DAGVTQSPTHLIKTRGQQVTLRCSPKSGHDTVSWYQQALGQGPQFIFQYYEEEERQRGNFPDRFSGHQFPNYSSELNVNALLLGDSALYLCASSFGQGLDNEQFFGPGTRLTVL.

This clone is a singleton in its sample. The chain carries TRBV13 and TRBJ2-4; D might be TRBD1 (5 bases). CDR1 and CDR2 (germline): PRHDT, FYEKMQ (reference sequence). The CDR3 extends over 14 amino acids. Deletions cut 5 bases from V and 1 base from J, with 9 bases between. CDR3 sequence: CASSPQGAKNIQYF. DNA for the CDR3: TGTGCCAGCAGCCCTCAGGGCGCCAAAAACATTCAGTACTTC.

The V and J genes are TRBV18 and TRBJ2-2; possibly TRBD1 for D (6 bases). CDR3 length: 18 amino acids. V dropped 3 bases and J dropped 6 bases, with 23 bases sitting between them. Looked up from germline, CDR1 is KGHSH and CDR2 is LQKENI. The CDR3 region has the DNA TGTGCCAGCTCACCTCCGGGACACGAACCCCGTTTCGCCGGGGAGCTGTTTTTT. Its protein product is CASSPPGHEPRFAGELFF.

Comments on this clone: This sample includes further DNA sequences coding for the same CDR3. This rearrangement joins TRBV6-5 to TRBJ2-7; D uncertain. CDR1 and CDR2 from the germline V gene are MNHEY and SVGAGI. V was pared by 0 bases and J by 1 base, with 4 bases between. The CDR3 covers 13 residues. CDR3 loop: CASSYSRSYEQYF. The DNA for the CDR3 is TGTGCCAGCAGTTACTCCAGATCCTACGAGCAGTACTTC.

The chain links TRBV5-1 to TRBJ2-7; TRBD2 might be the D (6 bases). Trimming shortened V by 4 bases and J by 4 bases, and 12 bases separated the two germline ends. From germline, CDR1 is SGHRS and CDR2 YFSETQ. This CDR3 contains 13 residues. CDR3 in amino acids: CASSKEGWYEQYF. The CDR3 nucleotides are TGCGCCAGCAGCAAGGAGGGCTGGTACGAGCAGTACTTC.

The chain uses TRBV5-6 and TRBJ1-1, with 9 bases matching TRBD1. The CDR3 has 15 residues. J was trimmed by 1 base and V by 2 bases; bases with no gene match: 3. Germline V CDR1 and CDR2: SGHDT, YYEEEE. CDR3 sequence (DNA): TGTGCCAGCAGCTTACCACAGGGGGCGAACACTGAAGCTTTCTTT. Translated: CASSLPQGANTEAFF. The whole variable domain, filled in from reference TRBV5-6 and TRBJ1-1, reads DAGVTQSPTHLIKTRGQQVTLRCSPKSGHDTVSWYQQALGQGPQFIFQYYEEEERQRGNFPDRFSGHQFPNYSSELNVNALLLGDSALYLCASSLPQGANTEAFFGQGTRLTVV.

The chain couples TRBV29-1 to TRBJ2-2, with D possibly matching TRBD1 (7 bases). The CDR3 is made up of 14 amino acids. V was trimmed by 7 bases and J by 4 bases, leaving 16 bases between them. Germline lookup yields CDR1 SQVTM and CDR2 ANQGSEA. The CDR3 DNA sequence: TGCAGCGGATCAGGGGGACTGGGCACCGGGGAGCTGTTTTTT. Encoded protein: CSGSGGLGTGELFF.

This clone was observed a few times. The rearrangement joins TRBV2 to TRBJ1-5; D possibly corresponds to TRBD1 (5 bases). Germline V CDR1 and CDR2: SNHLY, FYNNEI. The CDR3 sequence is 12 residues long. V was pared by 6 bases and J by 4 bases, with 7 bases between. For the CDR3, the DNA is TGTGCCAGCAGCGACAGTAATCAGCCCCAGCATTTT. Translated, it gives CASSDSNQPQHF. The complete variable domain, with remaining parts taken from reference TRBV2 and TRBJ1-5, reads EPEVTQTPSHQVTQMGQEVILRCVPISNHLYFYWYRQILGQKVEFLVSFYNNEISEKSEIFDDQFSVERPDGSNFTLKIRSTKLEDSAMYFCASSDSNQPQHFGDGTRLSIL.

The chain is built from TRBV11-2 and TRBJ1-2; 10 bases fit TRBD1. Germline V gene sequence: CDR1 SGHAT, CDR2 FQNNGV. Unmatched junction bases numbered 9, after V lost 3 bases and J lost 8 bases. CDR3 length: 15 amino acids. The CDR3 protein is CASSLGTGVFYGYTF. The CDR3 nucleotides read TGTGCCAGCAGCTTGGGGACAGGGGTCTTTTACGGCTACACCTTC. The full variable domain, rest sourced from reference TRBV11-2 and TRBJ1-2, is EAGVAQSPRYKIIEKRQSVAFWCNPISGHATLYWYQQILGQGPKLLIQFQNNGVVDDSQLPKDRFSAERLKGVDSTLKIQPAKLEDSAVYLCASSLGTGVFYGYTFGSGTRLTVV.

The genes are TRBV5-1 and TRBJ2-2; a weak D match, TRBD1 (6 bases). V was pared by 4 bases and J by 10 bases, with 20 bases between. CDR1 SGHRS and CDR2 YFSETQ come from the germline V gene. The CDR3 contains 15 residues. The CDR3 bases are TGCGCCAGCAGCCGTAGGACAGCCTTTACCCCGGAGCTGTTTTTT. It encodes CASSRRTAFTPELFF.

V is TRBV19 and J is TRBJ2-3; TRBD2 is a possible D gene (6 bases). CDR1 and CDR2 (germline): LNHDA, SQIVND (reference sequence). V was pared by 7 bases and J by 2 bases, with 16 bases between. The CDR3 covers 15 residues. The DNA of the CDR3 is TGTGCCAGTAACCGCGGGACTCGGAACACAGATACGCAGTATTTT. Protein sequence: CASNRGTRNTDTQYF.

The rearrangement joins TRBV19 to TRBJ2-7, with D possibly matching TRBD1 (6 bases). The CDR3 totals 15 residues. CDR1 is LNHDA and CDR2 is SQIVND in the germline V gene (reference sequence). Deletions cut 3 bases from V and 4 bases from J, with 16 bases between. The CDR3 loop is CASSILTGRLYEQYF. CDR3 coding DNA: TGTGCCAGTAGTATCCTGACAGGCCGACTGTACGAGCAGTACTTC.

The chain uses TRBV7-2 and TRBJ1-2, with D tentatively TRBD1 (5 bases). The ends were cut back, 2 bases at V and 7 bases at J, with 17 bases in the middle. The CDR3 extends over 15 amino acids. Per germline, CDR1 SGHTA and CDR2 FQGNSA. The CDR3 is CASSLPGQGEFGYTF. In DNA, the CDR3 is TGTGCCAGCAGCTTACCCGGACAAGGCGAGTTTGGCTACACCTTC.

The chain couples TRBV5-1 to TRBJ2-5; TRBD1 is a possible D gene (6 bases). CDR3 size: 13 residues. V dropped 1 base and J dropped 5 bases, with 9 bases sitting between them. Germline-derived CDR1 and CDR2 are SGHRS and YFSETQ. The CDR3 spells CASSLNRVETQYF. CDR3 DNA: TGCGCCAGCAGCTTGAACAGGGTGGAGACCCAGTACTTC.

This sequence joins TRBV5-8 and TRBJ1-2; D not resolved. From germline, CDR1 is SGHTS and CDR2 YDEGEE. This CDR3 comprises 13 residues. Deletions cut 3 bases from V and 8 bases from J, with 14 bases between. CDR3 nucleotides: TGTGCCAGCAGCTGGGGAGAATTCGGAGGCTACACCTTC. It codes for CASSWGEFGGYTF.

This clone was detected only once. This chain joins TRBV7-2 and TRBJ2-3; 10 nucleotides line up with TRBD2. The CDR3 has 16 amino acids. Germline V lookup: CDR1 SGHTA, CDR2 FQGNSA. With 5 bases clipped from V and 1 base from J, the junction kept 6 bases outside the gene matches. CDR3 bases: TGTGCCAGCAGCCCGACTGGACTAGCGGGCACAGATACGCAGTATTTT. Translation: CASSPTGLAGTDTQYF.

The chain has TRBV5-1 and TRBJ2-5; TRBD2 matches at 9 bases. The junction had 9 bases not matched to a gene; V was cut back by 4 bases and J by 2 bases. CDR1 is SGHRS, CDR2 YFSETQ, per germline. CDR3 length equals 16 residues. This chain's CDR3 is CASSAPSGTKQETQYF. As DNA, the CDR3 is TGCGCCAGCAGCGCTCCTAGCGGGACTAAACAAGAGACCCAGTACTTC.

J is TRBJ1-1 and V is TRBV6-1; no definite D call. Germline V lookup: CDR1 MNHNS, CDR2 SASEGT. The CDR3 runs to 12 residues. The ends were cut back, 6 bases at V and 0 bases at J, with 5 bases in the middle. For the CDR3, the DNA is TGTGCCAGCAGAAGAGTGAACACTGAAGCTTTCTTT. This gives the protein CASRRVNTEAFF.

The chain is built from TRBV2 and TRBJ2-7, with a tentative D call TRBD2 (6 bases). The V end lost 8 bases, the J end lost 7 bases, and 18 bases lay between the germline ends. This CDR3 has 13 amino acids. Germline V gene sequence: CDR1 SNHLY, CDR2 FYNNEI. The CDR3 coding sequence is TGTGCCAGCTGGAGGCGGGATGGGGGGGAGCAGTACTTC. Its translation: CASWRRDGGEQYF.

The genes are TRBV6-5 and TRBJ1-1; 9 nucleotides agree with TRBD1. The CDR3 has 15 amino acids. Losses at the gene ends were 7 bases for V and 4 bases for J; bases not matched to a gene: 10. Looked up from germline, CDR1 is MNHEY and CDR2 is SVGAGI. Written as DNA, the CDR3 is TGTGCCAGCACCTATGGGACAGGGATCGGCACTGAAGCTTTCTTT. Protein: CASTYGTGIGTEAFF.